Shown below are 10 T cell receptor beta chains from a single sample sequenced in a study of radiotherapy plus CTLA-4 blockade in lung cancer. Clones were read by immunoSEQ multiplex PCR, and TCRdb kept only the in-frame ones, dropping some. The sample consists of 80,000 or so clones, about 84% of them appearing once. Sequenced material: peripheral blood, taken from a patient treated with radiotherapy plus ipilimumab. The origin of the receptors is a human donor with non-small cell lung cancer who had stable disease on radiotherapy plus ipilimumab.

The chain links TRBV28 to TRBJ1-4; a possible D gene is TRBD1 (6 bases). The V and J ends lost 4 bases and 3 bases respectively, with 9 bases between them. The CDR3 length is 14 residues. The germline gives CDR1 MDHEN, CDR2 SYDVKM. CDR3 sequence reads: CASSYGQPNEKLFF. CDR3 bases: TGTGCCAGCAGTTATGGACAGCCTAATGAAAAACTGTTTTTT.

The chain links TRBV11-1 to TRBJ2-7; D is tentatively TRBD1 or TRBD2 (6 bases each). From germline, CDR1 is SGHAT and CDR2 FQDESV (reference sequence). This CDR3 has 12 residues. V was pared by 6 bases and J by 6 bases, with 12 bases between. CDR3 nucleotide sequence: TGTGCCAGCAGTCAACAGGGAGGCGAGCAGTACTTC. Its translation is CASSQQGGEQYF.

J is TRBJ2-3 and V is TRBV7-2, with D tentatively TRBD2 (6 bases). This CDR3 comprises 16 residues. The germline CDR1 and CDR2 sequences are SGHTA and FQGNSA. Between the trimmed V and J ends, which lost 0 bases and 0 bases, there was a span of 10 bases. The DNA for the CDR3 is TGTGCCAGCAGCTTAGCCGGGACTTCTAGCACAGATACGCAGTATTTT. Its translation is CASSLAGTSSTDTQYF.

The V and J genes are TRBV10-2 and TRBJ2-2; 13 bases agree with TRBD2. The CDR3 is 15 residues long. Germline CDR1 WSHSY, CDR2 SAAADI. The ends lost 7 bases at V and 6 bases at J; junction bases unmatched: 5. This chain's CDR3 is CASTSLAGGSGELFF. The CDR3 DNA reads TGCGCCAGCACCTCACTAGCGGGAGGGTCCGGGGAGCTGTTTTTT.

This clone was counted between two and nine times. The chain employs TRBV5-6 and TRBJ1-6, with TRBD1 as a possible D gene (6 bases). The V end lost 4 bases, the J end lost 7 bases, and 12 bases lay between the germline ends. CDR1 is SGHDT and CDR2 is YYEEEE in the germline V gene. The CDR3 length is 14 residues. The CDR3 is CASSPDSPNSPLHF. CDR3 bases: TGTGCCAGCAGCCCGGACAGCCCAAATTCACCCCTCCACTTT.

This chain joins TRBV6-1 and TRBJ1-1, with 7 bases that match TRBD1. The CDR3 extends over 17 amino acids. Trimming took 3 bases from V and 3 from J; bases not matched to a gene: 13. The germline V gene has CDR1 MNHNS and CDR2 SASEGT. This CDR3 is CASSDGETGRFDTEAFF. For the CDR3, the DNA is TGTGCCAGCAGTGATGGTGAGACAGGGAGGTTTGACACTGAAGCTTTCTTT.

The V gene is TRBV10-3, the J gene TRBJ2-7; TRBD1 is a possible D gene (5 bases). Per the germline V gene, CDR1 is ENHRY and CDR2 is SYGVKD. The CDR3 length is 14 residues. Trimming removed 7 bases from V and 0 bases from J, with 13 bases in between. CDR3 residues: CAINLQDPSYEQYF. The CDR3 nucleotides read TGTGCCATCAACCTACAGGATCCCTCCTACGAGCAGTACTTC.

This clone has a single count. The rearrangement uses TRBV11-3 and TRBJ2-1; D remains unclear. This CDR3 spans 14 amino acids. Per the germline V gene, CDR1 is SGHNT and CDR2 is YENEEA. V dropped 0 bases and J dropped 9 bases, with 12 bases sitting between them. DNA of the CDR3: TGTGCCAGCAGCTTAGATGAACTCGCTAGTGAGCAGTTCTTC. Its translation: CASSLDELASEQFF.

The chain couples TRBV28 to TRBJ1-1; 7 bases fit TRBD1. Germline lookup yields CDR1 MDHEN and CDR2 SYDVKM. V was pared by 6 bases and J by 3 bases, with 4 bases of the junction left unmatched. CDR3 length: 13 residues. CDR3 bases: TGTGCCAGCAGACCCCAGGGGGACACTGAAGCTTTCTTT. Protein: CASRPQGDTEAFF.

The chain carries TRBV28 and TRBJ2-3; no clear D gene. From germline, CDR1 is MDHEN and CDR2 SYDVKM. V was cut by 5 bases and J by 2 bases, with 8 bases left in between. The CDR3 runs to 13 residues. CDR3 DNA: TGTGCCAGCAGTACCGGGCCCACAGATACGCAGTATTTT. Protein: CASSTGPTDTQYF.